The 13 T cell receptor beta chains below were found in one sample sequenced in a study of Ad26.COV2.S vaccination and SARS-CoV-2 variants. Treatment denoted: 15 to 20 received Ad26.COV2.S at low or high dose, single or two shots; five or six received placebo; per-sample allocation not given. Day 63 following the first vaccine or placebo injection was when the samples were taken. Some clones are missing from TCRdb's copy, which holds only in-frame ones; the method was immunoSEQ multiplex PCR. The sample holds fewer than 600,000 clones, roughly 87% seen once. The sample in question was peripheral blood, obtained in a trial of Ad26.COV2.S vaccine versus placebo. The receptors were sampled from a person between 18 and 65 years old who received the Ad26.COV2.S COVID-19 vaccine or a placebo.

This chain links TRBV29-1 with TRBJ2-5; 10 bases fit TRBD1. Unmatched junction bases numbered 0, after V lost 3 bases and J lost 5 bases. Germline assignment: CDR1 SQVTM and CDR2 ANQGSEA. The CDR3 contains 12 residues. The CDR3 sequence: CSVEDRGETQYF. CDR3 bases: TGCAGCGTTGAGGACAGGGGGGAGACCCAGTACTTC.

The chain is built from TRBV29-1 and TRBJ2-1; no reliable D call. The CDR3 loop spans 11 amino acids. Trimming left V 7 bases short and J 6 bases short, with 10 bases between. CDR1 is SQVTM, CDR2 ANQGSEA, per germline. Here the CDR3 DNA reads TGCAGCGCCCGACTCCCCAATGAGCAGTTCTTC. This encodes CSARLPNEQFF.

The J gene is TRBJ1-1, the V gene TRBV29-1, with D unresolved. CDR3 length: 13 amino acids. Germline CDR1 SQVTM, CDR2 ANQGSEA. V lost 3 bases and J 0 bases, leaving 8 bases between the germline ends. The CDR3 spells CSVDEGLNTEAFF. CDR3 coding DNA: TGCAGCGTTGATGAGGGTCTGAACACTGAAGCTTTCTTT. Using reference TRBV29-1 and TRBJ1-1 for the parts outside the CDR3, the full variable domain is SAVISQKPSRDICQRGTSLTIQCQVDSQVTMMFWYRQQPGQSLTLIATANQGSEATYESGFVIDKFPISRPNLTFSTLTVSNMSPEDSSIYLCSVDEGLNTEAFFGQGTRLTVV.

The genes are TRBV2 and TRBJ1-6; D gene unclear. V lost 10 bases and J 9 bases, leaving 16 bases between the germline ends. This CDR3 is built from 13 residues. From germline, CDR1 is SNHLY and CDR2 FYNNEI. The CDR3 protein is CATTPERSSPLHF. DNA of the CDR3: TGTGCCACCACGCCGGAGAGAAGTTCACCCCTCCACTTT.

The chain uses TRBV5-1 and TRBJ2-7; D is possibly TRBD1 (6 bases). Germline CDR1 SGHRS, CDR2 YFSETQ. This CDR3 is built from 12 residues. Trimming left V 0 bases short and J 7 bases short, with 8 bases between. The CDR3 DNA sequence: TGCGCCAGCAGCTTGGGACAGGCAGAGCAGTACTTC. It specifies CASSLGQAEQYF.

The J gene is TRBJ1-2, the V gene TRBV6-5; unclear D gene. CDR1 and CDR2 (germline): MNHEY, SVGAGI. This CDR3 is built from 11 residues. V dropped 9 bases and J dropped 8 bases, with 13 bases sitting between them. The CDR3 DNA sequence: TGTGCCAGTTTCTCTCGAAGGGGCTACACCTTC. As protein: CASFSRRGYTF.

J is TRBJ2-3 and V is TRBV28; TRBD2 aligns across 10 bases. Trimming took 7 bases from V and 6 from J; bases not matched to a gene: 16. The germline gives CDR1 MDHEN, CDR2 SYDVKM. CDR3 size: 17 residues. The CDR3 here is CASTPYGLAGVGDTQYF. In DNA form, the CDR3 reads TGTGCCAGCACCCCCTATGGGCTAGCGGGAGTGGGTGATACGCAGTATTTT.

This CDR3 is CASSQEFLLGNQPQHF. The CDR3 DNA is TGTGCCAGCAGCCAAGAATTCCTATTGGGGAATCAGCCCCAGCATTTT. The gene calls are TRBV4-2 and TRBJ1-5; D ambiguous. The CDR3 is made up of 16 amino acids. From germline, CDR1 is LGHNA and CDR2 YNFKEQ. V gave up 0 bases and J gave up 4 bases, with 13 bases separating them.

The rearrangement joins TRBV11-2 to TRBJ2-2; TRBD1 aligns across 7 bases. The CDR3 covers 16 residues. Germline loops: CDR1 SGHAT, CDR2 FQNNGV. V gave up 6 bases and J gave up 2 bases; unmatched junction bases: 9. In DNA, the CDR3 is TGTGCCAGCAGTCTGCGGACAGGCACTAACACCGGGGAGCTGTTTTTT. It specifies CASSLRTGTNTGELFF.

The chain is built from TRBV28 and TRBJ2-7; TRBD1 agrees at 9 bases. J lost 7 bases, V lost 8 bases, and 6 bases had no gene match. The length of the CDR3 is 12 residues. The germline V gene has CDR1 MDHEN and CDR2 SYDVKM. The CDR3 sequence: CASRTGEWEQYF. The CDR3 DNA is TGTGCCAGCCGGACAGGGGAGTGGGAGCAGTACTTC.

The chain employs TRBV7-9 and TRBJ1-4; D is perhaps TRBD1 (6 bases). Trimming removed 5 bases from V and 0 bases from J, with 19 bases in between. The CDR3 has 18 residues. Germline V gene sequence: CDR1 SEHNR, CDR2 FQNEAQ (reference sequence). The CDR3 region has the DNA TGTGCCAGCAGCCGGGGGGGCGGACGGAAAGCAACTAATGAAAAACTGTTTTTT. Translating gives CASSRGGGRKATNEKLFF. Supplemented by reference TRBV7-9 and TRBJ1-4, the full variable domain reads DTGVSQNPRHKITKRGQNVTFRCDPISEHNRLYWYRQTLGQGPEFLTYFQNEAQLEKSRLLSDRFSAERPKGSFSTLEIQRTEQGDSAMYLCASSRGGGRKATNEKLFFGSGTQLSVL.

The chain recombines TRBV6-5 with TRBJ2-2; TRBD1 might be the D (6 bases). From germline, CDR1 is MNHEY and CDR2 SVGAGI. The V end was cut by 7 bases, the J end by 1 base, with 10 bases between. CDR3 length: 14 amino acids. The CDR3 sequence is CASTRTVNTGELFF. The CDR3 DNA is TGTGCCAGCACCCGGACAGTGAACACCGGGGAGCTGTTTTTT.

Regarding this clone: Other nucleotide sequences in the sample specify the same CDR3. The chain uses TRBV2 and TRBJ1-5; tentatively, D is TRBD1 (5 bases). CDR1 SNHLY and CDR2 FYNNEI come from the germline V gene. Trimming pared 6 bases from V and 0 bases from J, leaving 12 bases between. The CDR3 has 15 amino acids. CDR3 nucleotides: TGTGCCAGCAGCCCGCGGGGGAATAGCAATCAGCCCCAGCATTTT. As protein: CASSPRGNSNQPQHF.